The entry below gives a single T cell receptor beta chain sequence along with its context. This clone was seen a few times. Its recognized antigen is unknown. No much larger clone exists at a distance of one base, and base qualities are not known. The record originates from a study of shared clonotypes between healthy human individuals (dated by TCRdb to the early 2020s). As for the study more broadly: Two women and three men aged 18 to 49 years were included in the cohort. To increase sequencing depth and limit assay-specific biases, different laboratories used diverse techniques to prepare libraries and sequence TCR repertoires. Blood TCR repertoires of roughly five healthy adults were deeply sequenced to estimate repertoire size and the extent of clonotype sharing between individuals. Leukapheresis yielded between about 0.94 and 8.9 billion PBMCs per donor. Per donor, three plates each were used for CD4 naive and CD4 memory, two for CD8 naive, and one for CD8 memory.

CDR1 and CDR2 are drawn from the germline V gene: MDHEN, SYDVKM. Trimming takes 7 bases off V and 1 base off J; junction bases not matched to a gene: 3. Including the terminal cysteine and phenylalanine, the CDR3 comprises 13 residues. Only the CDR3 region is kept as DNA, spanning 39 bases read in frame from base 1. The donors were healthy, HIV-negative adults who had no recently reported acute infections or vaccinations. Every donor was a Caucasian adult residing in Nashville, Tennessee, USA. CD4+ T cells were enriched by magnetic negative selection; naive cells were then positively selected on CD45RA, and the negative fraction formed the memory subset. Blood was obtained by leukapheresis, after which PBMCs were separated by Ficoll-Histopaque density gradient centrifugation and cryopreserved in liquid nitrogen vapor phase. Analytical flow cytometry was used to check the purity and quantity of every magnetically sorted T cell population. Each sorted fraction had its genomic DNA isolated and then quantified by UV absorbance on a Nanodrop 2000c.

TCR CDR3 regions were amplified from genomic DNA by multiplex PCR using the deep immunoSEQ assay. Extracted genomic DNA from each cell subset was distributed evenly across all wells of several immunoSEQ 96-well plates, and each plate was treated as a replicate. Each replicate PCR for sorted subsets received roughly 0.2 ug genomic DNA, equal to about 30,000 T cell genomes. Purified libraries were quantified with a Qubit 3.0 fluorometer, sized on a Bioanalyzer 2100, and re-quantified with the KAPA Library Quantification kit. Every immunoSEQ 96-well plate was sequenced on a dedicated single-read 150-cycle Illumina NextSeq 550 flow cell. Regarding the original processing steps: Because the immunoSEQ output held only junctional sequences and lacked quality scores, the filtering could not match the filtering applied to full-length reads. To assign V/J genes and CDR3, sequences were annotated using PyIR, a Python wrapper for IgBLAST v1.9, with IMGT germline references. Reads were removed for weak V/J assignments (E-value above 1e-6), missing CDR3, stop codons, out-of-frame junctions, or ambiguous translated residues. V3J clonotypes were defined by identical inferred V gene, J gene, and CDR3 amino acid sequence. Percentage overlap between repertoires was calculated by dividing the number of shared unique clonotypes by the size of the smaller repertoire. Three approaches were used to assess repertoire richness: RTK rarefaction, the Chao1 estimator, and Recon v2.1 estimates of unobserved clonotypes. Generation probabilities for all TCRbeta clonotypes obtained by the gDNA method from a handful of donors were computed using OLGA. TCRdb stores this immuneACCESS table with in-frame sequences only. Part of the clones is absent; in the studies checked, under half of the shortfall reflects unresolved V genes, and no reason is known for the rest. D and trimming were read from the DNA, whereas the V and J calls and clone size are those reported in that table. The sample table records about 1 million clones; approximately 70% of these occur just once. The biggest ten clones account for about 1.5% of the sample.

Study-level results and caveats: Clonotypes shared by all four sorted-subset donors showed higher generation probabilities than non-shared clonotypes. Approximately 5% of naive CD4, 3.5% of naive CD8, approximately 2% of memory CD4, and 0.35% to 0.4% of memory CD8 clonotypes were shared across several donors. Rarefaction of sorted-subset datasets indicated incomplete sequencing despite the large sequencing depth. Because the study included only a small number of donors, the genetic and exposure-history diversity represented was limited. Based on pairwise subsampling, the degree of clonotype sharing among donors was expected to be affected by sequencing depth. Sampling was restricted to blood, and TCR repertoires in tissue are likely to differ from TCR repertoires in blood. Naive subsets generally had larger estimated clonotype richness than memory subsets.

The sequence came from a man younger than 30 in good health. The chain uses TRBV28 and TRBJ1-1, and 7 junctional nucleotides match TRBD1. The specimen was memory CD4+ T cells sorted from blood. The cell subset or site tag for this specimen amounts to: CD45RA-negative fraction. The DNA is as follows: TGTGCCAGCACCCGACAGGGGAACACTGAAGCTTTCTTT. Translated, it reads CASTRQGNTEAFF.